This T cell receptor (beta chain) was recovered during a study of vaccination effects on CD4 cells after COVID-19. CDR1 and CDR2 from the germline V gene are MDHEN and SYDVKM. The CDR3 totals 19 residues. V was trimmed by 3 bases and J by 2 bases, leaving 23 bases between them. Details on this clone: Its antigen is still unknown.

Expansion with viral peptide pools was applied to antigen-specific CD4+ T cells by the ViraFEST assay prior to sequencing. Isolating CD4+ T cells followed less than 12 days of culture. Participants were given two doses of BNT162b2 or mRNA-1273 vaccine. The repertoire was sequenced with immunoSEQ multiplex PCR; TCRdb's copy has only in-frame clones and lacks some. Among approximately 28,000 clones, roughly 81% were seen once, and the ten largest hold around 13%. The specimen was CD4+ T cells from PBMCs cultured with HCoV-229E spike peptides, collected after COVID-19 vaccination. This sequence originates from a human donor who received a COVID-19 vaccine. The chain couples TRBV28 to TRBJ1-5; D uncertain. CDR3 DNA sequence: TGTGCCAGCAGTTTGGAGGCAAAGGCCCTACGGGCGGGCAATCAGCCCCAGCATTTT. Translated, it gives CASSLEAKALRAGNQPQHF.